This paragraph reports one T cell receptor (beta chain). These data are taken from a study of blood T cell repertoires in COVID-19. Profiled with immunoSEQ multiplex PCR; TCRdb holds only in-frame clones, not every one. The data hold some 300,000 clones, with about 87% observed a single time. CDR1 and CDR2 from the germline V gene are SGHTA and FQGNSA. The length of the CDR3 is 19 residues. The trim removed 0 bases at V and 3 bases at J, leaving 7 bases unmatched. The TCR comes from a man aged 65 to 79 with acute or convalescent COVID-19. The chain combines TRBV7-2 with TRBJ1-6, with 11 positions matching TRBD1. The sequencing sample was made of peripheral blood. In DNA, the CDR3 is TGTGCCAGCAGCTTAGCGTGGACAGGGGGCGCCTTCTATAATTCACCCCTCCACTTT. It is translated as CASSLAWTGGAFYNSPLHF.